This TCR beta chain appears in the sequencing data of a study of T cells in Graves' hyperthyroidism and ophthalmopathy. Study at large: Peripheral blood sampling occurred at initial diagnosis, before any treatment. Study-wide findings and caveats: The blood repertoire included most of the expanded thyroid clonotypes above 0.001.

Points on this clonotype: Antigen specificity is unknown.

RNA transcripts provided the source from which TCR beta CDR3 regions were amplified. The study used the HTBI primer set for a first-round RT-PCR of the TCR CDR3. TCRdb fed the multiplex PCR reads into MiXCR, producing one record per CDR3 protein. The top ten clones hold approximately 49% of a sample with a few hundred thousand distinct CDR3 sequences, less than 25% of them seen once. The V segment lost 6 bases and the J segment 3 bases; nucleotides outside the gene matches: 11. This CDR3 has 16 residues. Germline CDR1 WSHSY, CDR2 SAAADI. Ophthalmopathy in the patients scored at least 3 on Clinical Activity Score and at least 4 on NOSPECS grade, lasting under 3 months. Cells are PBMCs isolated from roughly 10 ml of fresh blood.

The sequenced sample consisted of blood. The source of this sequence is a woman aged 70-85 years with Graves' ophthalmopathy. The chain uses TRBV10-2 and TRBJ2-7; 10 bases align to TRBD2. CDR3 amino acids: CASSPTPLAGVYEQYF. CDR3 DNA: TGCGCCAGCAGCCCCACCCCCCTAGCGGGAGTCTACGAGCAGTACTTC.